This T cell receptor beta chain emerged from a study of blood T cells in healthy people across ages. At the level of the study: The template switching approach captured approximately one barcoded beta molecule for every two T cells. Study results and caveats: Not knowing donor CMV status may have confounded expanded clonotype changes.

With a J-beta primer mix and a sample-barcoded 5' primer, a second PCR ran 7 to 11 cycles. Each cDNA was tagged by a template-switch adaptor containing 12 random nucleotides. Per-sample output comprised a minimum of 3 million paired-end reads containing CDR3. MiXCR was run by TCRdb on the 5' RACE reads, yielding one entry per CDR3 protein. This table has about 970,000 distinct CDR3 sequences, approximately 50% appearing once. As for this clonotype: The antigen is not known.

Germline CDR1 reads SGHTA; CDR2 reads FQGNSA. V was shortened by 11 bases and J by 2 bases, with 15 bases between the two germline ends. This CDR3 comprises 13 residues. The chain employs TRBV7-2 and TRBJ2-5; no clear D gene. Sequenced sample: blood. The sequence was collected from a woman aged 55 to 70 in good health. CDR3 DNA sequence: TGTGCCCGCTGCTTAAACAGACAAGAGACCCAGTACTTC. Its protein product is CARCLNRQETQYF.